The 18 T cell receptor beta chains reported below all come from one sample, sequenced in a study of blood T cell repertoires in COVID-19. Clones were sequenced by immunoSEQ multiplex PCR, and TCRdb holds only the in-frame ones, with some missing. The sample includes about 140,000 clones, roughly 84% seen only once; the top ten take 5.5%. Sequencing used PBMCs or T cells enriched from blood (not recorded which). These receptors all stem from a man aged 35 to 55 with acute COVID-19.

V is TRBV11-2 and J is TRBJ1-4; D not certain. Looked up from germline, CDR1 is SGHAT and CDR2 is FQNNGV. The CDR3 loop spans 13 amino acids. V was cut by 1 base and J by 12 bases, with 12 bases left in between. CDR3 coding DNA: TGTGCCAGCAGCTTAGGAGAAGTTCAGGAACTGTTTTTT. Translating gives CASSLGEVQELFF. Full variable domain (remainder filled in from reference TRBV11-2 and TRBJ1-4): EAGVAQSPRYKIIEKRQSVAFWCNPISGHATLYWYQQILGQGPKLLIQFQNNGVVDDSQLPKDRFSAERLKGVDSTLKIQPAKLEDSAVYLCASSLGEVQELFFGSGTQLSVL.

The chain uses TRBV10-3 and TRBJ1-1, with 9 bases aligning to TRBD1. V gave up 4 bases and J gave up 1 base; unmatched junction bases: 4. CDR1 is ENHRY and CDR2 is SYGVKD in the germline V gene. The CDR3 is made up of 15 amino acids. The DNA for the CDR3 is TGTGCCATCAGTGGAGGACAGGGGTCGAACACTGAAGCTTTCTTT. Its protein product is CAISGGQGSNTEAFF.

The gene calls are TRBV2 and TRBJ2-3, with a weak D call TRBD2 (6 bases). The CDR3 totals 16 residues. Germline values: CDR1 SNHLY, CDR2 FYNNEI. V was pared by 5 bases and J by 7 bases, with 22 bases between. CDR3 in DNA: TGTGCCAGCAGTTCCTGGAGGGCTACCGGAGGGAATACGCAGTATTTT. As protein: CASSSWRATGGNTQYF.

This chain links TRBV6-5 with TRBJ1-1; 9 nucleotides line up with TRBD1. Germline assignment: CDR1 MNHEY and CDR2 SVGAGI. With V trimmed by 0 bases and J by 2 bases, 4 bases remained unmatched. This CDR3 has 16 amino acids. The CDR3, as DNA: TGTGCCAGCAGTTACTCTAGGGGACAGGGTAACACTGAAGCTTTCTTT. The encoded protein is CASSYSRGQGNTEAFF.

This clone was seen a handful of times. This chain connects TRBV28 to TRBJ1-1; D remains unclear. The ends were cut back, 6 bases at V and 3 bases at J, with 20 bases in the middle. Germline loops: CDR1 MDHEN, CDR2 SYDVKM. The CDR3 has 16 residues. Written as DNA, the CDR3 is TGTGCCAGCAGCCTTCTGAGGAGGGCAACCGACACTGAAGCTTTCTTT. Translating gives CASSLLRRATDTEAFF.

The V gene is TRBV7-2, the J gene TRBJ1-5, with TRBD1 matching 7 bases. V lost 5 bases to trimming and J lost 1 base; unmatched junction nucleotides: 8. CDR3 size: 16 residues. Germline loops: CDR1 SGHTA, CDR2 FQGNSA. The CDR3 nucleotides are TGTGCCAGCAGCGCCCCAGGGGGTAGGAGCAATCAGCCCCAGCATTTT. It yields the protein CASSAPGGRSNQPQHF.

This clone has ten or more counts. The chain has TRBV19 and TRBJ2-3, with D possibly TRBD2 on 5 matching bases. V was trimmed by 2 bases and J by 6 bases, leaving 21 bases between them. CDR1 and CDR2 (germline): LNHDA, SQIVND (reference sequence). CDR3 length: 17 amino acids. Here the CDR3 reads CASSIRVWLDGEDTQYF. DNA of the CDR3: TGTGCCAGTAGTATACGTGTCTGGCTTGACGGGGAGGATACGCAGTATTTT.

The chain employs TRBV19 and TRBJ1-2, with D hard to call. Germline V gene data show CDR1 as LNHDA and CDR2 as SQIVND (reference sequence). This CDR3 region has 16 residues. V gave up 3 bases and J gave up 5 bases, with 19 bases separating them. The CDR3 region is CASSISADRDLYGYTF. CDR3 nucleotide sequence: TGTGCCAGTAGTATTTCGGCCGACCGGGATCTGTATGGCTACACCTTC. The variable domain in full, with the rest retrieved from reference TRBV19 and TRBJ1-2, is DGGITQSPKYLFRKEGQNVTLSCEQNLNHDAMYWYRQDPGQGLRLIYYSQIVNDFQKGDIAEGYSVSREKKESFPLTVTSAQKNPTAFYLCASSISADRDLYGYTFGSGTRLTVV.

This clone was seen a few times. The chain employs TRBV20-1 and TRBJ2-7; TRBD2 matches at 8 bases. There are 11 residues in the CDR3. The J segment lost 6 bases and the V segment lost 6 bases, leaving 4 bases of the junction unmatched. The germline gives CDR1 DFQATT, CDR2 SNEGSKA (reference sequence). The CDR3 region is CSARTSGEQYF. The CDR3 DNA follows: TGCAGTGCAAGAACTAGCGGCGAGCAGTACTTC.

This sequence joins TRBV6-5 and TRBJ1-2, with D possibly being TRBD1 (5 bases). The CDR3 sequence is 16 residues long. Deletions cut 4 bases from V and 1 base from J, with 16 bases between. From germline, CDR1 is MNHEY and CDR2 SVGAGI. The CDR3 sequence is CASSSSRGLGNYGYTF. CDR3 in DNA: TGTGCCAGCAGTTCCTCTAGGGGATTAGGTAACTATGGCTACACCTTC.

The rearrangement links TRBV11-2 to TRBJ2-7; 7 nucleotides line up with TRBD2. J gave up 7 bases and V 5 bases, and 14 bases lay outside the gene matches. This CDR3 is 15 amino acids long. CDR1 and CDR2 from the germline V gene are SGHAT and FQNNGV. CDR3 coding DNA: TGTGCCAGCAGCACGACTAGCTGGGGCGGCCTGGAGCAGTACTTC. Translating it yields CASSTTSWGGLEQYF.

The gene calls are TRBV10-1 and TRBJ2-5; TRBD1 matches at 10 bases. The germline gives CDR1 WNHNN, CDR2 SYGVQD (reference sequence). The CDR3 extends over 14 amino acids. V was pared by 7 bases and J by 2 bases, with 4 bases of the junction left unmatched. The CDR3 sequence: CASMDRGTQETQYF. CDR3 nucleotide sequence: TGCGCCAGCATGGACAGGGGGACGCAAGAGACCCAGTACTTC.

The rearrangement links TRBV3-1 (or the pseudogene TRBV3-2) to TRBJ2-5; 10 bases align to TRBD1. The germline gives CDR1 LGHDT, CDR2 YNNKEL (reference sequence). The length of the CDR3 is 16 residues. V lost 4 bases to trimming and J lost 5 bases; unmatched junction nucleotides: 10. This CDR3 is CASSLPDRGEVETQYF. The CDR3 DNA is TGTGCCAGCAGCCTCCCGGACAGGGGGGAAGTTGAGACCCAGTACTTC.

The rearrangement uses TRBV28 and TRBJ2-4; D is possibly TRBD1 (6 bases). The CDR3 extends over 15 amino acids. CDR1 MDHEN and CDR2 SYDVKM come from the germline V gene. Trimming stripped 2 bases from V and 4 bases from J, with 12 bases between. CDR3 amino acids: CASSLLTTGKNIQYF. The CDR3 DNA reads TGTGCCAGCAGTTTACTAACGACAGGAAAAAACATTCAGTACTTC.

This clone was detected once. The chain couples TRBV6-2 or TRBV6-3 to TRBJ2-7, with 12 bases identical to TRBD2. Germline V gives CDR1 MNHEY, CDR2 SVGEGT. V dropped 2 bases and J dropped 3; count of bases not matched to a gene: 8. The length of the CDR3 is 17 residues. CDR3 loop: CASSYPLLAGGYYEQYF. The CDR3 bases are TGTGCCAGCAGTTACCCCCTTCTAGCGGGAGGGTACTACGAGCAGTACTTC.

The rearrangement joins TRBV2 to TRBJ2-1; TRBD1 agrees at 8 bases. Germline lookup yields CDR1 SNHLY and CDR2 FYNNEI. V was clipped by 4 bases and J by 8 bases; unmatched bases: 13. The CDR3 totals 16 residues. The CDR3: CASSAKWTGIFDEQFF. CDR3 in DNA: TGTGCCAGCAGTGCAAAATGGACAGGGATTTTTGATGAGCAGTTCTTC.

The rearrangement links TRBV6-2 or TRBV6-3 to TRBJ2-1, with TRBD2 matching 9 bases. Germline CDR1 MNHEY, CDR2 SVGEGT. This CDR3 has 16 residues. Unmatched junction bases numbered 8, after V lost 4 bases and J lost 4 bases. The CDR3 sequence: CASSSGGSGGYNEQFF. In nucleotides, the CDR3 is TGTGCCAGCAGTTCCGGGGGTAGCGGGGGTTACAATGAGCAGTTCTTC.

The rearrangement uses TRBV24-1 and TRBJ1-5, with TRBD1 matching 11 bases. The trim removed 3 bases at V and 7 bases at J, leaving 1 base unmatched. This CDR3 has 14 amino acids. CDR1 is KGHDR, CDR2 SFDVKD, per germline. CDR3 sequence reads: CATSDGTGGQPQHF. The CDR3 nucleotides read TGTGCCACCAGTGATGGGACAGGGGGACAGCCCCAGCATTTT.